These 32 T cell receptor beta chains came from one sample sequenced in a study of Ad26.COV2.S vaccination and SARS-CoV-2 variants. Method: immunoSEQ multiplex PCR; TCRdb's copy keeps in-frame clones and lacks some. The sample includes about 180,000 clones, around nine tenths of them seen just once. Specimen: peripheral blood, collected after recovery from COVID-19. These receptors originate from a human donor who had recovered from COVID-19.

The gene calls are TRBV7-2 and TRBJ2-7; 9 positions agree with TRBD2. Germline trimming cut 2 bases from V and 6 bases from J; bases unmatched to any gene: 11. The germline CDR1 and CDR2 sequences are SGHTA and FQGNSA. The CDR3 loop spans 16 amino acids. The CDR3 sequence is CASSLPAGGPTGEQYF. The CDR3 DNA is TGTGCCAGCAGCTTACCAGCGGGGGGACCCACCGGCGAGCAGTACTTC.

This chain connects TRBV9 to TRBJ1-3, with a possible D match to TRBD1 (6 bases). The germline V and J ends were trimmed by 4 bases and 0 bases, with 14 bases remaining between them. The CDR3 extends over 16 amino acids. Germline CDR1 is SGDLS and CDR2 is YYNGEE. The chain's CDR3 is CASSLEQGNSGNTIYF. The CDR3 coding sequence is TGTGCCAGCAGCCTTGAACAGGGCAACTCTGGAAACACCATATATTTT. The full variable domain, its missing parts supplied by reference TRBV9 and TRBJ1-3, is DSGVTQTPKHLITATGQRVTLRCSPRSGDLSVYWYQQSLDQGLQFLIQYYNGEERAKGNILERFSAQQFPDLHSELNLSSLELGDSALYFCASSLEQGNSGNTIYFGEGSWLTVV.

This chain joins TRBV19 and TRBJ2-7; D possibly corresponds to TRBD1 (6 bases). The V and J ends lost 8 bases and 5 bases respectively, with 22 bases between them. Germline CDR1 LNHDA, CDR2 SQIVND (reference sequence). The CDR3 sequence is 15 residues long. CDR3 amino acids: CASSIGTGSFNEQYF. In DNA form, the CDR3 reads TGTGCCAGTTCAATTGGAACAGGGTCATTTAACGAGCAGTACTTC.

In DNA form, the CDR3 reads TGTGCCAGCAGTTTAACGTACGAGCAGTACTTC. Amino acids: CASSLTYEQYF. The V and J genes are TRBV28 and TRBJ2-7; no clear D. The CDR3 totals 11 residues. Germline V gene sequence: CDR1 MDHEN, CDR2 SYDVKM. V lost 2 bases to trimming and J lost 4 bases, with 3 bases between them.

This clone was observed a single time. Here the CDR3 reads CASSLGIRDTQYF. DNA for the CDR3: TGTGCCAGCAGTTTAGGGATCAGAGATACGCAGTATTTT. The genes are TRBV12-3 or TRBV12-4 and TRBJ2-3; D not certain. This CDR3 region has 13 residues. The V gene lost 1 base and the J gene lost 5 bases, with 7 bases spanning the gap.

The chain recombines TRBV19 with TRBJ1-2; D gene unclear. The CDR3 is made up of 15 amino acids. The germline gives CDR1 LNHDA, CDR2 SQIVND (reference sequence). The germline V and J ends were trimmed by 3 bases and 0 bases, with 11 bases remaining between them. Here the CDR3 reads CASSIFDGANYGYTF. The CDR3 DNA reads as TGTGCCAGTAGTATTTTCGACGGAGCTAACTATGGCTACACCTTC. Looking up the rest from reference TRBV19 and TRBJ1-2 gives the full variable domain: DGGITQSPKYLFRKEGQNVTLSCEQNLNHDAMYWYRQDPGQGLRLIYYSQIVNDFQKGDIAEGYSVSREKKESFPLTVTSAQKNPTAFYLCASSIFDGANYGYTFGSGTRLTVV.

This clone was counted once. V gene TRBV14 combines with J gene TRBJ1-2, with a possible D match to TRBD1 (5 bases). V was cut by 2 bases and J by 2 bases, with 12 bases left in between. The CDR3 contains 15 residues. The germline V gene has CDR1 SGHDN and CDR2 FVKESK. For the CDR3, the DNA is TGTGCCAGCAGCCAATGGAGGGGTGCCAACTATGGCTACACCTTC. Amino acid sequence: CASSQWRGANYGYTF. Filled out from reference TRBV14 and TRBJ1-2, the complete variable domain reads EAGVTQFPSHSVIEKGQTVTLRCDPISGHDNLYWYRRVMGKEIKFLLHFVKESKQDESGMPNNRFLAERTGGTYSTLKVQPAELEDSGVYFCASSQWRGANYGYTFGSGTRLTVV.

The chain joins TRBV6-5 to TRBJ2-3; possible D gene TRBD2, 6 bases. Germline values: CDR1 MNHEY, CDR2 SVGAGI. Between the trimmed V and J ends, which lost 11 bases and 4 bases, there was a span of 13 bases. This CDR3 spans 12 amino acids. The CDR3 DNA is TGTGCCTCATCGGAGGGCCCAGATACGCAGTATTTT. It codes for CASSEGPDTQYF.

V usage is TRBV30 and J usage is TRBJ2-7; D not resolved. V shed 0 bases and J shed 2 bases, with 8 bases lying between them. The CDR3 is 13 amino acids. CDR1 is GTSNPN, CDR2 SVGIG, per germline (reference sequence). The CDR3 DNA is TGTGCCTGGAGTGTAGACGGTCCCTACGAGCAGTACTTC. This encodes CAWSVDGPYEQYF.

V is TRBV7-2 and J is TRBJ2-5, with no clear D. Trimming stripped 4 bases from V and 7 bases from J, with 10 bases between. From germline, CDR1 is SGHTA and CDR2 FQGNSA. The CDR3 has 12 residues. The CDR3 region is CASSSGRGTQYF. The CDR3 DNA reads as TGTGCCAGCAGCTCCGGTAGAGGGACCCAGTACTTC.

The chain joins TRBV7-8 to TRBJ2-1; 14 bases align to TRBD2. Germline V lookup: CDR1 SGHVS, CDR2 FQNEAQ. The V gene end was trimmed by 5 bases and the J gene end by 5 bases; junction bases not matched to a gene: 5. The CDR3 runs 16 residues. Here the CDR3 reads CASSPGLAGGNNEQFF. The CDR3 region has the DNA TGTGCCAGCAGCCCCGGACTAGCGGGGGGCAACAATGAGCAGTTCTTC.

This chain links TRBV6-2 or TRBV6-3 with TRBJ2-3; tentatively, D is TRBD2 (6 bases). CDR1 MNHEY and CDR2 SVGEGT come from the germline V gene. CDR3 size: 12 residues. V lost 6 bases and J 6 bases, leaving 10 bases between the germline ends. CDR3: CASSGRVDTQYF. CDR3 sequence (DNA): TGTGCCAGCAGCGGGAGAGTCGATACGCAGTATTTT.

This clone has just a few counts. The chain uses TRBV21-1 and TRBJ1-5; the listed D gene, TRBD1, was not tested against the DNA. TRBV21-1 is labeled a pseudogene. The CDR3 spans 17 residues. The CDR3 is CASSKARDRGWYQPQHF. The DNA of the CDR3 is TGTGCCAGCAGCAAAGCCCGGGACAGGGGCTGGTATCAGCCCCAGCATTTT.

This clone was seen only once. This chain uses TRBV7-9 with TRBJ2-1; 8 bases map to TRBD1. In germline, CDR1 is SEHNR, CDR2 FQNEAQ (reference sequence). Germline trimming cut 9 bases from V and 10 bases from J; bases unmatched to any gene: 17. The CDR3 runs to 15 residues. The CDR3, as DNA: TGTGCCAGTCAACCCCTCGGGACAGGCCTGGGGGAGCAGTTCTTC. Translating gives CASQPLGTGLGEQFF.

V is TRBV7-8 and J is TRBJ1-2; tentative D call: TRBD1 (6 bases). The CDR3 covers 15 residues. The V end lost 5 bases, the J end lost 5 bases, and 18 bases lay between the germline ends. Germline V gene data show CDR1 as SGHVS and CDR2 as FQNEAQ. CDR3 nucleotides: TGTGCCAGCAGCCCCTACAGAAACAGGGAATATGGCTACACCTTC. It is translated as CASSPYRNREYGYTF.

The gene calls are TRBV9 and TRBJ2-2; 14 nucleotides match TRBD2. The germline V gene encodes CDR1 SGDLS and CDR2 YYNGEE. After removal of 3 bases from V and 6 bases from J, the junction contained 4 bases not matched to a gene. This CDR3 region has 16 residues. CDR3 bases: TGTGCCAGCAGCGAGGGACTAGCGGGAGCCCCCGGGGAGCTGTTTTTT. Encoded protein: CASSEGLAGAPGELFF.

The rearrangement links TRBV2 to TRBJ2-1; weak D call: TRBD2 (6 bases). V was clipped by 2 bases and J by 3 bases, with 8 bases between them. Looked up from germline, CDR1 is SNHLY and CDR2 is FYNNEI. The length of the CDR3 is 14 residues. For the CDR3, the DNA is TGTGCCAGCAGTGAATTCGGGGGCTACAATGAGCAGTTCTTC. It specifies CASSEFGGYNEQFF.

The genes are TRBV18 and TRBJ2-2; 10 positions agree with TRBD1. Per germline, CDR1 KGHSH and CDR2 LQKENI. The CDR3 is 16 amino acids. J gave up 6 bases and V 4 bases, and 8 bases lay outside the gene matches. CDR3 nucleotide sequence: TGTGCCAGCTCACGCGACAGGGGGCAAGAGGCCGGGGAGCTGTTTTTT. Its translation: CASSRDRGQEAGELFF.

This rearrangement joins TRBV24-1 to TRBJ2-2; 7 bases match TRBD2. V shed 3 bases and J 1 base; nucleotides not matched to a gene: 10. CDR3 length equals 18 residues. Germline values: CDR1 KGHDR, CDR2 SFDVKD. This CDR3 reads CATSDPRTSEKNTGELFF. The CDR3 DNA reads TGTGCCACCAGTGATCCCCGTACTAGCGAGAAGAACACCGGGGAGCTGTTTTTT.

V is TRBV14 and J is TRBJ2-1; no definite D call. The germline V gene encodes CDR1 SGHDN and CDR2 FVKESK. This CDR3 spans 16 amino acids. Trimming removed 2 bases from V and 0 bases from J, with 11 bases in between. The chain's CDR3 is CASSQLVVSSYNEQFF. The CDR3, as DNA: TGTGCCAGCAGCCAACTAGTGGTCTCCTCCTACAATGAGCAGTTCTTC.

The V call is TRBV5-4, the J call TRBJ1-1; 7 nucleotides match TRBD1. V lost 4 bases, J lost 3 bases, and 9 bases stayed unmatched. Germline CDR1 and CDR2: SGHNT and YYREEE (reference sequence). The CDR3 extends over 15 amino acids. CDR3 amino acids: CASSRVITGDTEAFF. CDR3 sequence (DNA): TGTGCCAGCAGCCGCGTAATTACAGGGGACACTGAAGCTTTCTTT.

A few counts support this clone. The J gene is TRBJ2-1, the V gene TRBV5-1; D is unclear. The CDR3 runs to 12 residues. V lost 4 bases and J lost 8, with 10 bases in between. CDR1 and CDR2 (germline): SGHRS, YFSETQ. The CDR3 nucleotides read TGCGCCAGCAGCCCTAGTTTAGATGAGCAGTTCTTC. Encoded protein: CASSPSLDEQFF.

This clone came up once. The chain carries TRBV10-3 and TRBJ2-1; 8 nucleotides agree with TRBD2. The CDR3 consists of 17 residues. V gave up 4 bases and J gave up 7 bases; unmatched junction bases: 15. Germline V lookup: CDR1 ENHRY, CDR2 SYGVKD. The CDR3 sequence is CAISGPSHGGRRNEQFF. The CDR3, as DNA: TGTGCCATCAGTGGGCCGAGTCATGGCGGGAGGAGGAATGAGCAGTTCTTC.

This clone was seen a single time. V gene TRBV7-3 combines with J gene TRBJ2-3; TRBD2 is a possible D gene (6 bases). The V and J ends lost 5 bases and 7 bases respectively, with 25 bases between them. The germline V gene encodes CDR1 SGHTA and CDR2 FQGTGA. CDR3 length: 17 amino acids. The CDR3 sequence: CASSHIGRGLGGHTQYF. CDR3 nucleotides: TGTGCCAGCAGCCATATAGGCCGAGGGCTGGGGGGACATACGCAGTATTTT.

V gene TRBV10-2 combines with J gene TRBJ2-3; D is ambiguous. The V and J ends lost 3 bases and 2 bases respectively, with 9 bases between them. Per germline, CDR1 WSHSY and CDR2 SAAADI. The CDR3 consists of 14 residues. CDR3: CASSEQRHTDTQYF. CDR3 DNA sequence: TGCGCCAGCAGTGAACAACGCCACACAGATACGCAGTATTTT.

This chain uses TRBV3-1 (or the pseudogene TRBV3-2) with TRBJ2-5; D unresolved. CDR1 is LGHDT, CDR2 YNNKEL, per germline (reference sequence). V lost 1 base and J lost 5, with 14 bases in between. The length of the CDR3 is 15 residues. The CDR3 region is CASSQVSGPRETQYF. Here the CDR3 DNA reads TGTGCCAGCAGCCAAGTTAGTGGACCGAGGGAGACCCAGTACTTC.

V usage is TRBV2 and J usage is TRBJ1-1; D is uncertain. Germline V gene data show CDR1 as SNHLY and CDR2 as FYNNEI. This CDR3 is 13 amino acids long. The germline V and J ends were trimmed by 6 bases and 1 base, with 9 bases remaining between them. CDR3 sequence (DNA): TGTGCCAGCAGAGCTGACCCGAACACTGAAGCTTTCTTT. Its translation is CASRADPNTEAFF.

The chain combines TRBV7-2 with TRBJ2-1; D may be TRBD2 (6 bases). The length of the CDR3 is 13 residues. Germline loops: CDR1 SGHTA, CDR2 FQGNSA. V was pared by 4 bases and J by 12 bases, with 16 bases between. The DNA for the CDR3 is TGTGCCAGCAGCTGGGGGGTCTCCGAGGGGCAGTTCTTC. It is translated as CASSWGVSEGQFF.

Points on this clone: Germline is not matched at one junction end, which may reflect a read error. The chain employs TRBV7-3 and TRBJ2-4; no clear D gene. CDR1 and CDR2 from the germline V gene are SGHTA and FQGTGA. The CDR3 sequence is 8 residues long. The DNA of the CDR3 is TGTGCCAGCAGCCCCAGGCAATTC. Protein product: CASSPRQF.

This chain links TRBV12-3 or TRBV12-4 with TRBJ1-2; D gene ambiguous. Trimming stripped 7 bases from V and 8 bases from J, with 11 bases between. The CDR3 totals 11 residues. The CDR3 sequence is CASTTPEGYTF. The CDR3 region has the DNA TGTGCCAGCACCACCCCCGAGGGCTACACCTTC.

The V call is TRBV5-4, the J call TRBJ1-3; D unclear. The CDR3 loop spans 15 amino acids. The germline V and J ends were trimmed by 1 base and 0 bases, with 8 bases remaining between them. Germline lookup yields CDR1 SGHNT and CDR2 YYREEE (reference sequence). The CDR3 sequence is CASSLHSPSGNTIYF. The DNA for the CDR3 is TGTGCCAGCAGCTTGCACAGCCCCTCTGGAAACACCATATATTTT. Together with reference TRBV5-4 and TRBJ1-3, the CDR3 gives the full variable domain: ETGVTQSPTHLIKTRGQQVTLRCSSQSGHNTVSWYQQALGQGPQFIFQYYREEENGRGNFPPRFSGLQFPNYSSELNVNALELDDSALYLCASSLHSPSGNTIYFGEGSWLTVV.

This rearrangement joins TRBV6-2 or TRBV6-3 to TRBJ2-5; no definite D call. Trimming shortened V by 5 bases and J by 3 bases, and 7 bases separated the two germline ends. There are 12 residues in the CDR3. Germline assignment: CDR1 MNHEY and CDR2 SVGEGT. DNA of the CDR3: TGTGCCAGCAGTGCTGCAGAAGAGACCCAGTACTTC. Translating gives CASSAAEETQYF.